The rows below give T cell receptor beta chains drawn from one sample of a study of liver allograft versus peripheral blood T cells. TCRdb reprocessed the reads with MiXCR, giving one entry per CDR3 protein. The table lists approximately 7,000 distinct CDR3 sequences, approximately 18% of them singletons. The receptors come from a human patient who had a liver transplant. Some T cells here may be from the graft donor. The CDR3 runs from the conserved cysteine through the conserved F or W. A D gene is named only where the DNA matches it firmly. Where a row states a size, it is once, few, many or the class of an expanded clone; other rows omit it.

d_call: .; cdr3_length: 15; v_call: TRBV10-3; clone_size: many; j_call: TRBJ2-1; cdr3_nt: TGTGCCATCAGTGAGGACCAGAGCTCCTACAATGAGCAGTTCTTC; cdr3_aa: CAISEDQSSYNEQFF
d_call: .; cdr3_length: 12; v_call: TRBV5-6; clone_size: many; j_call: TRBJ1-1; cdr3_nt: TGTGCCAGCAAGGCAGGGAGGACTGAAGCTTTCTTT; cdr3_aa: CASKAGRTEAFF
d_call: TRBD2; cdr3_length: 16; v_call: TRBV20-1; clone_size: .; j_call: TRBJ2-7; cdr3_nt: TGCAGTGCTAGAGATTGGGGGACTAGCGGGGGGTACGAGCAGTACTTC; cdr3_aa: CSARDWGTSGGYEQYF
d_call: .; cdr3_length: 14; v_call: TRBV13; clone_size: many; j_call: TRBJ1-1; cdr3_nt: TGTGCCAGCACCAAGTATGTCGGGGGCACTGAAGCTTTCTTT; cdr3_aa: CASTKYVGGTEAFF
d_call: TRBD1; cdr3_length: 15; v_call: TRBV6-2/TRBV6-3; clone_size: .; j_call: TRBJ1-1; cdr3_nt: TGTGCCAGCAGTTTCCCCCCTGAGGGGGCTACTGAAGCTTTCTTT; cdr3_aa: CASSFPPEGATEAFF
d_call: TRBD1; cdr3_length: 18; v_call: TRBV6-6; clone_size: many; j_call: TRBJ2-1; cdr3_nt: TGTGCCAGCAGTTACTCGAGAGCCACAGGGGTACCCTACAATGAGCAGTTCTTC; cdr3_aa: CASSYSRATGVPYNEQFF
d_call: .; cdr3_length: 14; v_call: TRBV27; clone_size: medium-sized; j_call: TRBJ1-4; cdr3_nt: TGTGCCAGCAGTTTTTCGACCGGCGGTGAAAAACTGTTTTTT; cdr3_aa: CASSFSTGGEKLFF
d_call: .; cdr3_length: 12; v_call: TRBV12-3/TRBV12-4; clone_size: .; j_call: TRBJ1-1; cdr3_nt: TGTGCCAGCAGTCCTAGACCCACTGAAGCTTTCTTT; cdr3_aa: CASSPRPTEAFF
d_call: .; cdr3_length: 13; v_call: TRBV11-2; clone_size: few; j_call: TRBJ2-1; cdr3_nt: TGTGCCAGCAGCCGAACCAGCCCCCATGAGCAGTTCTTC; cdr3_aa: CASSRTSPHEQFF
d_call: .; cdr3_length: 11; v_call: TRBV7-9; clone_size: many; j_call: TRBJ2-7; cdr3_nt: TGTGCCAGCAGCTTAGCGGGGGAGCAGTACTTC; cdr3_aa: CASSLAGEQYF
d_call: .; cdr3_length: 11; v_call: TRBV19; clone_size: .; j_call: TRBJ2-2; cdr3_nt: TGTGCCAGTAAGGCGGCCGGGGAGCTGTTTTTT; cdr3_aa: CASKAAGELFF
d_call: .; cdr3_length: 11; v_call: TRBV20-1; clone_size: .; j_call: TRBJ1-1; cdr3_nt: TGCAGTGCTAGTTCCGGCACTGAAGCTTTCTTT; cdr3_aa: CSASSGTEAFF
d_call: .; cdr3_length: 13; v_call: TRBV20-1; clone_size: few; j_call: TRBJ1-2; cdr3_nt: TGCAGTGCCTTTACCCTCTCCGAGGGTGGCTACACCTTC; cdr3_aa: CSAFTLSEGGYTF
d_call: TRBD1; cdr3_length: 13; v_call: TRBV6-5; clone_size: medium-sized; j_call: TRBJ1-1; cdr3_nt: TGTGCCAGCAGTCCGCCCGGGACAGCCGTTTCTTTCTTT; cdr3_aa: CASSPPGTAVSFF
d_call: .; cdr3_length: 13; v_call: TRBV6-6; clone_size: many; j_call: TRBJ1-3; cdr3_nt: TGTGCCAGCAGTTACTCGTACCCAGACACCATATATTTT; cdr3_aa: CASSYSYPDTIYF
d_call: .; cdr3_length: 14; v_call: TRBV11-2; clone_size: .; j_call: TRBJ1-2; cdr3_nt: TGTGCCAGCAGCTTAGGGGCGGGGAGCTATGGCTACACCTTC; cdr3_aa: CASSLGAGSYGYTF
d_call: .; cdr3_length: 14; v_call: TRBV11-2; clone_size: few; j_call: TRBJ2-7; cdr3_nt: TGTGCCAGCAGCTCTTCTAGGAGTTCCCACGAGCAGTACTTC; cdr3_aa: CASSSSRSSHEQYF
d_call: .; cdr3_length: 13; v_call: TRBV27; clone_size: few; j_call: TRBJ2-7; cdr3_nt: TGTGCCAGCAGAAAGGGTAGCTCCTACGAGCAGTACTTC; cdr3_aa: CASRKGSSYEQYF
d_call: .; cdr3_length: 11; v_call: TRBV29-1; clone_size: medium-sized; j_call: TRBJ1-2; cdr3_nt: TGCAGCGCCCCTATGGGGTATGGCTACACCTTC; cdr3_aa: CSAPMGYGYTF
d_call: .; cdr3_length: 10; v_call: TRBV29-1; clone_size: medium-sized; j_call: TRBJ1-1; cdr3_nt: TGCAGCGTGCGGGGGACCGAAGCTTTCTTT; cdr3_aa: CSVRGTEAFF
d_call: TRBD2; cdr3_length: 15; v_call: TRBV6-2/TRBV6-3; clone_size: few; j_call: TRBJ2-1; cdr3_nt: TGTGCCAGCAGAGCCGGGACTAGCGCCTGGAATGAGCAGTTCTTC; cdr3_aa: CASRAGTSAWNEQFF
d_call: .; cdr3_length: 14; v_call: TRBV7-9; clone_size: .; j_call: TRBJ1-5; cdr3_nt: TGTGCCAGCAGCACCACAAGGAGCAATCAGCCCCAGCATTTT; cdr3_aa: CASSTTRSNQPQHF
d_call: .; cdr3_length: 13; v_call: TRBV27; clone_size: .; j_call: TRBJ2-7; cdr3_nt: TGTGCCAGTACTCCGGGACACCTCTACGAGCAGTACTTC; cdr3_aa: CASTPGHLYEQYF
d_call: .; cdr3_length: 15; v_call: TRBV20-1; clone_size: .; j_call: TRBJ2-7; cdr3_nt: TGCAGTGCTAGAGATTCTCGCAGTAGCTCCTACGAGCAGTACTTC; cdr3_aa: CSARDSRSSSYEQYF
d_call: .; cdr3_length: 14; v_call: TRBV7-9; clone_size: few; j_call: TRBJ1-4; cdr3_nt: TGTGCCAGCAGCTTAGGCGGGGCTAATGAAAAACTGTTTTTT; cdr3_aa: CASSLGGANEKLFF
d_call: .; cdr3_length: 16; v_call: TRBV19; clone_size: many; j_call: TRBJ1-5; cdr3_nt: TGTGCCAGTAGTATTTGGAGTGTTAGGGACAATCAGCCCCAGCATTTT; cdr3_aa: CASSIWSVRDNQPQHF
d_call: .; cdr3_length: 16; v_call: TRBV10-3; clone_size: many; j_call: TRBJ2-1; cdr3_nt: TGTGCCATCAGTACCGACTCAATCAATTGGCCAAATGAGCAGTTCTTC; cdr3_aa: CAISTDSINWPNEQFF
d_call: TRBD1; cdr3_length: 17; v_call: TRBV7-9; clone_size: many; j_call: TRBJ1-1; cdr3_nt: TGTGCCAGCAGCTTATCCTCCAAGACAGGGAGGAACACTGAAGCTTTCTTT; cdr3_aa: CASSLSSKTGRNTEAFF
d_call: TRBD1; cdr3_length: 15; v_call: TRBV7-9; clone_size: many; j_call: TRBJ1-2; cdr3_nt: TGTGCCAGCAGCTGGTGGGACAGAGCTAACTATGGCTACACCTTC; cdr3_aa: CASSWWDRANYGYTF
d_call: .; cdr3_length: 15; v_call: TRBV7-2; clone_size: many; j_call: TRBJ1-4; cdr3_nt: TGTGCCAGCAGCGTAACCGGGACTGCGAATGAAAAACTGTTTTTT; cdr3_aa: CASSVTGTANEKLFF
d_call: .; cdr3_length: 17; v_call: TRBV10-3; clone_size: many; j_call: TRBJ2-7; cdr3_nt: TGTGCCATCAGCCCAAGACAGATCCTTAGGCCTTCCTACGAGCAGTACTTC; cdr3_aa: CAISPRQILRPSYEQYF
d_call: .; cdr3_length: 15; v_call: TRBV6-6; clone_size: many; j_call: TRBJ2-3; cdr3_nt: TGTGCCAGCACCTTGGGACCCACCTTCACAGATACGCAGTATTTT; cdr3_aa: CASTLGPTFTDTQYF
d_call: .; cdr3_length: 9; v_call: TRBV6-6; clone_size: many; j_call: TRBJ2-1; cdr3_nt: TGTGCCAGCAGTCCCCCTAAGTTCTTC; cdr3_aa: CASSPPKFF
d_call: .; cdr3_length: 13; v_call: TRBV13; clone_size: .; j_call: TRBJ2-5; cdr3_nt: TGTGCCAGCAGCTACCGGACCCATTACAAGCAGTACTTC; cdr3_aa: CASSYRTHYKQYF
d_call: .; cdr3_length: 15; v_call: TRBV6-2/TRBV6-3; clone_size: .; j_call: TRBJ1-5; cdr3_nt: TGTGCCAGCAGTTACTCGATACAGGGCGGACAGCCCCAGCATTTT; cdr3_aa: CASSYSIQGGQPQHF
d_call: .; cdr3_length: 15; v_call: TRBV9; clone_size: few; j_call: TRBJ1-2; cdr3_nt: TGTGCCAGCAGCGTAGGGGTATCCTCCGGGTATGGCTACACCTTC; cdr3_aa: CASSVGVSSGYGYTF
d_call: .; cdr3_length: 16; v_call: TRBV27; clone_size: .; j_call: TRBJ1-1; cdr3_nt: TGTGCCAGCAGCTCCGGGACAAGGCATGTGAACACTGAAGCTTTCTTT; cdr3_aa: CASSSGTRHVNTEAFF
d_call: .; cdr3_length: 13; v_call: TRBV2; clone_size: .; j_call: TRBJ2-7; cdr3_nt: TGTGCCAGCAGTCCCCGGTACTCCTACGAGCAGTACTTC; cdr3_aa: CASSPRYSYEQYF
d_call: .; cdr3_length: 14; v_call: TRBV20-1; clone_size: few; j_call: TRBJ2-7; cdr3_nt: TGCAGTGCTCGGCGAGTGGGGGGCGGGTACGAGCAGTACTTC; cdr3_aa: CSARRVGGGYEQYF
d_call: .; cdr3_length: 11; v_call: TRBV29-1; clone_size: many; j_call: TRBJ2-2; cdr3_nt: TGCAGCGTTTATAACACCGGGGAGCTGTTTTTT; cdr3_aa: CSVYNTGELFF
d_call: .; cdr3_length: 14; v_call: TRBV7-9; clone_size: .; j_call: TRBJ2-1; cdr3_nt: TGTGCCAGCAGCTTAGAAGACACCTACAATGAGCAGTTCTTC; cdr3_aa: CASSLEDTYNEQFF
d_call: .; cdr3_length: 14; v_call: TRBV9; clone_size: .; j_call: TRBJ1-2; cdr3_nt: TGTGCCAGCAGCGTAGCTCAGGGCCCCTATGGCTACACCTTC; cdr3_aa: CASSVAQGPYGYTF
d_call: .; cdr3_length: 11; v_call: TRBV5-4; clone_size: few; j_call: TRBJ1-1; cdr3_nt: TGTGCCAGCAGCTGGGGGGTTGAAGCTTTCTTT; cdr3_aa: CASSWGVEAFF
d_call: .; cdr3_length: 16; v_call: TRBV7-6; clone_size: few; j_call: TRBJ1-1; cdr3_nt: TGTGCCAGCAGCTTAGGACCGAGGGGGTGGGTTACTGAAGCTTTCTTT; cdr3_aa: CASSLGPRGWVTEAFF
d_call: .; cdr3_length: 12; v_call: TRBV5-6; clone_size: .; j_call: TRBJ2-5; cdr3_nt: TGTGCCAGCAGCTTGTTTTCTGAGACCCAGTACTTC; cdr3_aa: CASSLFSETQYF
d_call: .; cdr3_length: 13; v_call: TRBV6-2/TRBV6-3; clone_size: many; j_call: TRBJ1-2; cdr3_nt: TGTGCCAGCACCTCTCGGAGGGTACGAGGCTACACCTTC; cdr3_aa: CASTSRRVRGYTF
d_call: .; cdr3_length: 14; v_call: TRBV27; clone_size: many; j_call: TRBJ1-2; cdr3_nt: TGTGCCAGCAGTTTAAGACAGACCTACTATGGCTACACCTTC; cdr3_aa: CASSLRQTYYGYTF
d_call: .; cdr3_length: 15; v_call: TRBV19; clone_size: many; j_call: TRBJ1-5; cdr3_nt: TGTGCCAGTAGTATTTATGGGGCTGGCAATCAGCCCCAGCATTTT; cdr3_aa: CASSIYGAGNQPQHF
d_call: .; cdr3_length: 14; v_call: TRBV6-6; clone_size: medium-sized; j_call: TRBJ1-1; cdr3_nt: TGTGCCAGCAGTTTGGGGAGCTCACGGGGGGAAGCTTTCTTT; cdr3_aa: CASSLGSSRGEAFF
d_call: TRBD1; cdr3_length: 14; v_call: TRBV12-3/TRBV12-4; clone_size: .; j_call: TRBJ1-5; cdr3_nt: TGTGCCAGCAGTCAAGGACAGGTCAATCAGCCCCAGCATTTT; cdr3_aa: CASSQGQVNQPQHF
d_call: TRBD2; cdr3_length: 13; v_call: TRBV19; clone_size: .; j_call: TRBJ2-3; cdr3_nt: TGTGCCAGTAGGGAGCGGGGGGAGGATACGCAGTATTTT; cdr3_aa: CASRERGEDTQYF
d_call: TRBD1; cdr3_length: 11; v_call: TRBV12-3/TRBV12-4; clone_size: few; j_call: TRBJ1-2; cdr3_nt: TGTGCCAGCGGACAGGGTAATGGCTACACCTTC; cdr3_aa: CASGQGNGYTF
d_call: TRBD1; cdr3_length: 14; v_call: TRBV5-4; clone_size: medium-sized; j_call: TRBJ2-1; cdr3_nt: TGTGCCAGCAGCACGGGACAGCTGTGGGATGAGCAGTTCTTC; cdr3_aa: CASSTGQLWDEQFF
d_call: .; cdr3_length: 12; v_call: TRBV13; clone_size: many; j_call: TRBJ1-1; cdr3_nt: TGTGCCAGCAGCTTAGAGAGGACTGAAGCTTTCTTT; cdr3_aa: CASSLERTEAFF
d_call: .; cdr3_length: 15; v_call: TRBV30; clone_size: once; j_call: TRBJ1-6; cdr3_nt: TGTGCCTGGAGTTTTTCCGGGACGGTTAATTCACCCCTCCACTTT; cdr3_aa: CAWSFSGTVNSPLHF
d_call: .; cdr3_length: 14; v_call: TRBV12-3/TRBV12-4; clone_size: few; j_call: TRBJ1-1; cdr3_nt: TGTGCCAGCAGCCTGGGGACACAGAACACTGAAGCTTTCTTT; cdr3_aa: CASSLGTQNTEAFF
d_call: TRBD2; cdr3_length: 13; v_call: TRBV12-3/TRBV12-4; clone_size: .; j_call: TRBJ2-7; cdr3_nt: TGTGCCAGCAGTCAACTAGCGGTCTACGAGCAGTACTTC; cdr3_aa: CASSQLAVYEQYF
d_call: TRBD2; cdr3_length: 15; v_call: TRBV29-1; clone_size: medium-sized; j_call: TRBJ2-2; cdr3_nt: TGCAGCGTTGGGGGGGGTAGCGAGGGAACCGGGGAGCTGTTTTTT; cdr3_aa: CSVGGGSEGTGELFF
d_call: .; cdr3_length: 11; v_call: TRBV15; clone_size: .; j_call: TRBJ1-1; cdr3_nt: TGTGCCACCAGCCAGGGCGTTGGAGCTTTCTTT; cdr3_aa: CATSQGVGAFF